Included here is one TCR beta chain sequence, with context. Its antigen is undetermined. The data stem from a study of shared clonotypes between healthy human individuals. About the study: Three plates each covered CD4 naive and memory; CD8 naive two, CD8 memory one. Study results and caveats: Generally, naive subsets (rather than memory subsets) showed larger estimated richness. Of the naive CD4 clonotypes, roughly 5.5% were shared across several donors.

Source study methods: Because ImmunoSEQ provided only junction sequences with no quality scores, the filtering differed. Profiled with immunoSEQ multiplex PCR; TCRdb holds only in-frame clones, not every one. V, J and clone size were drawn from that table, and D and trimming were deduced from the DNA. Of about 530,000 clones listed, almost 97% were seen once; the top ten hold less than 0.06%. V lost 0 bases, J lost 3 bases, and 15 bases lay in between. This CDR3 spans 16 amino acids. Germline-derived CDR1 and CDR2 are MNHEY and SVGAGI. V is TRBV6-5 and J is TRBJ2-7; D remains ambiguous. Sequencing input: naive CD4+ T cells sorted from blood. Documented subset: CD45RA+ positively selected. The receptor was derived from a woman in her twenties or thirties in good health. This CDR3 is CASSYSRRLEDYEQYF. The CDR3 region has the DNA TGTGCCAGCAGTTACTCGAGACGCCTAGAGGACTACGAGCAGTACTTC.